What follows are 29 T cell receptor beta chains derived from one specimen sequenced in a study of blood T cell repertoires in COVID-19. Only in-frame clones appear in the TCRdb table, and some are missing; sequencing was by immunoSEQ multiplex PCR. The sample consists of nearly 40,000 clones, roughly nine tenths of them appearing once. Source material: peripheral blood. The receptors were sampled from a man over 45 in a cohort sampled during active COVID-19.

The V gene is TRBV27, the J gene TRBJ2-5; D ambiguous. The CDR3 has 14 residues. V lost 3 bases and J lost 4, with 12 bases in between. CDR1 and CDR2 (germline): MNHEY, SMNVEV (reference sequence). The CDR3 spells CASSFVALGETQYF. Written as DNA, the CDR3 is TGTGCCAGCAGTTTCGTAGCTCTCGGAGAGACCCAGTACTTC.

This clone was seen a few times. Since a much larger clone is just one base distant, this may be a read error. The same CDR3 also results from other DNA sequences found in this sample. The chain carries TRBV7-9 and TRBJ1-1; D is possibly TRBD1 (5 bases). This CDR3 has 12 amino acids. The germline CDR1 and CDR2 sequences are SEHNR and FQNEAQ (reference sequence). The CDR3 sequence: CASSLGGVEAFF. The CDR3 DNA sequence: TGCGCCAGCAGCTTGGGGGGGGTTGAAGCTTTCTTT.

This chain connects TRBV5-1 to TRBJ2-3; 11 positions agree with TRBD2. J gave up 2 bases and V 4 bases, and 12 bases lay outside the gene matches. The CDR3 runs 18 residues. From germline, CDR1 is SGHRS and CDR2 YFSETQ. CDR3 coding DNA: TGCGCCAGCAGCCCACGAACTAGCGGGGGCCAATCCACAGATACGCAGTATTTT. Encoded protein: CASSPRTSGGQSTDTQYF.

The V gene is TRBV11-1, the J gene TRBJ2-5; D possibly corresponds to TRBD1 (6 bases). V dropped 0 bases and J dropped 2 bases, with 13 bases sitting between them. Germline V gene lookup returns CDR1 SGHAT and CDR2 FQDESV (reference sequence). The CDR3 has 16 amino acids. CDR3 sequence (DNA): TGTGCCAGCAGCTTAGCGATGTGGGGGCATCAAGAGACCCAGTACTTC. This translates into CASSLAMWGHQETQYF.

J is TRBJ1-5 and V is TRBV19; D uncertain. Trimming cost V 1 base and J 0 bases, with 4 bases left between them. The V gene's germline CDR1 is LNHDA and CDR2 SQIVND (reference sequence). The CDR3 loop spans 14 amino acids. This CDR3 is CASSIAVSNQPQHF. The CDR3 DNA sequence: TGTGCCAGTAGTATAGCGGTTAGCAATCAGCCCCAGCATTTT.

This chain joins TRBV24-1 and TRBJ2-5, with D possibly matching TRBD1 (5 bases). This CDR3 has 13 amino acids. V lost 10 bases, J lost 5 bases, and 16 bases lay in between. The V gene's germline CDR1 is KGHDR and CDR2 SFDVKD. This chain's CDR3 is CATTDGVKETQYF. CDR3 nucleotides: TGTGCCACGACAGATGGAGTGAAGGAGACCCAGTACTTC.

In DNA, the CDR3 is TGTGCCAGCAGCTTGGGCGGGCACGTGTGGGAGCAGTACGTC. It codes for CASSLGGHVWEQYV. This chain connects TRBV5-6 to TRBJ2-7; weak D call: TRBD2 (5 bases). V was shortened by 0 bases and J by 7 bases, with 14 bases between the two germline ends. This CDR3 is built from 14 residues. Germline values: CDR1 SGHDT, CDR2 YYEEEE.

This clone was seen only a few times. The chain uses TRBV18 and TRBJ2-7; TRBD2 agrees at 9 bases. The CDR3 is 16 residues long. Germline V gene lookup returns CDR1 KGHSH and CDR2 LQKENI. J was trimmed by 0 bases and V by 3 bases; bases with no gene match: 6. CDR3 region: CASSPGGSGGSYEQYF. CDR3 coding DNA: TGTGCCAGCTCACCCGGAGGTAGCGGGGGCTCCTACGAGCAGTACTTC.

This clone showed up just once. The chain combines TRBV3-1 (or the pseudogene TRBV3-2) with TRBJ2-1; 12 positions agree with TRBD2. V gave up 3 bases and J gave up 8 bases; unmatched junction bases: 5. The germline V gene encodes CDR1 LGHDT and CDR2 YNNKEL (reference sequence). CDR3 length equals 15 residues. The CDR3 sequence is CASSHLAGGFDEQFF. The DNA of the CDR3 is TGTGCCAGCAGCCATCTAGCGGGGGGGTTTGATGAGCAGTTCTTC.

The gene calls are TRBV24-1 and TRBJ1-2; possible D gene TRBD1, 6 bases. The CDR3 length is 14 residues. Per germline, CDR1 KGHDR and CDR2 SFDVKD. Between the trimmed V and J ends, which lost 3 bases and 2 bases, there was a span of 9 bases. CDR3 region: CATSDHRDNYGYTF. CDR3 bases: TGTGCCACCAGTGATCACAGGGACAACTATGGCTACACCTTC.

This chain joins TRBV10-3 and TRBJ2-1; D remains ambiguous. CDR1 ENHRY and CDR2 SYGVKD come from the germline V gene. This CDR3 has 14 amino acids. V dropped 0 bases and J dropped 5 bases, with 8 bases sitting between them. CDR3 protein: CAISESEVNNEQFF. The CDR3 nucleotides are TGTGCCATCAGTGAGTCAGAGGTGAACAATGAGCAGTTCTTC.

The rearrangement links TRBV10-2 to TRBJ2-7; possibly TRBD1 for D (6 bases). V was shortened by 5 bases and J by 6 bases, with 20 bases between the two germline ends. There are 15 residues in the CDR3. The V gene's germline CDR1 is WSHSY and CDR2 SAAADI. The CDR3 DNA reads as TGCGCCAGCAGTATCAACACCCTAGGGGGATTCGAGCAGTACGTC. Its protein is CASSINTLGGFEQYV.

The DNA of the CDR3 is TGTGCCAGCAGTGGTGGGGAGTTGAACACTGAAGCTTTCTTT. Its protein product is CASSGGELNTEAFF. The chain links TRBV2 to TRBJ1-1, with D unresolved. The CDR3 has 14 amino acids. Germline assignment: CDR1 SNHLY and CDR2 FYNNEI. Trimming removed 4 bases from V and 0 bases from J, with 9 bases in between.

V is TRBV7-8 and J is TRBJ2-3, with TRBD2 matching over 10 bases. V was clipped by 6 bases and J by 9 bases; unmatched bases: 9. Germline V CDR1 and CDR2: SGHVS, FQNEAQ. The CDR3 length is 14 residues. CDR3 sequence (DNA): TGTGCCAGCAGAGATAGGGGACTAGCGACCACGCAGTATTTT. It codes for CASRDRGLATTQYF.

The rearrangement joins TRBV4-3 to TRBJ1-2; TRBD1 matches 7 bases. V dropped 6 bases and J dropped 1; count of bases not matched to a gene: 8. Germline V lookup: CDR1 LGHNA, CDR2 YSLEER. This CDR3 is built from 15 residues. For the CDR3, the DNA is TGCGCCAGCAGGAGCGGTCAGGGGGGTAACTATGGCTACACCTTC. Encoded protein: CASRSGQGGNYGYTF.

The genes are TRBV7-9 and TRBJ2-1; tentative D call: TRBD2 (5 bases). Germline-derived CDR1 and CDR2 are SEHNR and FQNEAQ (reference sequence). Trimming shortened V by 2 bases and J by 8 bases, and 10 bases separated the two germline ends. The CDR3 is 13 amino acids. Written as DNA, the CDR3 is TGTGCCAGCAGCTTAATTTTGGGAGATGAGCAGTTCTTC. Encoded protein: CASSLILGDEQFF.

The table lists this clone with a count of one. The chain uses TRBV29-1 and TRBJ2-5, with TRBD2 as a possible D gene (5 bases). The CDR3 covers 14 residues. Per germline, CDR1 SQVTM and CDR2 ANQGSEA. Trimming removed 5 bases from V and 1 base from J, with 14 bases in between. CDR3 nucleotides: TGCAGCGTTTTCCTACTAGGCCGCCAAGAGACCCAGTACTTC. Protein sequence: CSVFLLGRQETQYF.

This chain connects TRBV19 to TRBJ2-4; 7 bases agree with TRBD1. The CDR3 extends over 15 amino acids. V shed 3 bases, J shed 1 base, and the junction held 3 bases outside the gene matches. Looked up from germline, CDR1 is LNHDA and CDR2 is SQIVND (reference sequence). As DNA, the CDR3 is TGTGCCAGTAGTATCCCAGGGGGTGCCAAAAACATTCAGTACTTC. Protein product: CASSIPGGAKNIQYF.

Details on this clone: One junction end disagrees with the germline gene, perhaps due to a read error. The chain combines TRBV9 with TRBJ2-2; 7 bases are a match to TRBD1. This CDR3 is 15 amino acids long. Germline assignment: CDR1 SGDLS and CDR2 YYNGEE. CDR3 nucleotides: TGTGTCAGCAGCGTAGAACAGGGGTTTACCGGGGAGCTGTTTTTT. Its protein is CVSSVEQGFTGELFF.

Turning to this clone: Other DNA variants within this sample encode the same CDR3. The chain is built from TRBV4-1 and TRBJ2-3; D remains ambiguous. The CDR3 consists of 13 residues. With 3 bases removed from V and 6 bases from J, the gap between germline ends came to 10 bases. Germline assignment: CDR1 MGHRA and CDR2 YSYEKL. The CDR3 is CASSHPPGDTQYF. CDR3 nucleotides: TGCGCCAGCAGCCACCCTCCCGGGGATACGCAGTATTTT.

The CDR3 sequence: CASSFQTGETQYF. The CDR3 DNA sequence: TGTGCCAGCAGCTTCCAAACGGGGGAGACCCAGTACTTC. This chain joins TRBV9 and TRBJ2-5; possibly TRBD2 for D (5 bases). The CDR3 is 13 amino acids. CDR1 and CDR2 (germline): SGDLS, YYNGEE. Trimming left V 4 bases short and J 5 bases short, with 12 bases between.

The rearrangement uses TRBV5-8 and TRBJ2-4, with TRBD2 matching over 10 bases. The CDR3 is 18 amino acids. V was pared by 1 base and J by 0 bases, with 7 bases of the junction left unmatched. CDR1 and CDR2 (germline): SGHTS, YDEGEE. CDR3 DNA sequence: TGTGCCAGCAGCTTGAGGACTAGCGGATACTTAGCCAAAAACATTCAGTACTTC. Translating it yields CASSLRTSGYLAKNIQYF.

V is TRBV6-5 and J is TRBJ2-7; TRBD2 is a possible D gene (5 bases). The germline CDR1 and CDR2 sequences are MNHEY and SVGAGI. The V gene lost 10 bases and the J gene lost 3 bases, with 16 bases spanning the gap. The CDR3 covers 13 residues. The CDR3 nucleotides are TGTGCCATCTACGAGGCGGGCTTCTACGAGCAGTACTTC. Residues: CAIYEAGFYEQYF.

The rearrangement uses TRBV7-3 and TRBJ2-1; D might be TRBD1 (7 bases). CDR1 SGHTA and CDR2 FQGTGA come from the germline V gene. Trimming pared 5 bases from V and 9 bases from J, leaving 14 bases between. The CDR3 spans 13 residues. The DNA of the CDR3 is TGTGCCAGCAGCGTCAGGGGGGAAAGTGAGCAGTTCTTC. Translation gives CASSVRGESEQFF.

This clone was observed a single time. The chain uses TRBV6-5 and TRBJ2-5; D is uncertain. The germline V gene encodes CDR1 MNHEY and CDR2 SVGAGI. The CDR3 extends over 13 amino acids. V gave up 6 bases and J gave up 5 bases, with 13 bases separating them. CDR3 sequence: CASSPREIETQYF. In nucleotides, the CDR3 is TGTGCCAGCAGCCCCCGAGAGATCGAGACCCAGTACTTC.

The chain uses TRBV6-1 and TRBJ2-1, with D tentatively TRBD1 (7 bases). The CDR3 is 16 amino acids. Between the trimmed V and J ends, which lost 3 bases and 6 bases, there was a span of 18 bases. Germline values: CDR1 MNHNS, CDR2 SASEGT. CDR3 protein: CASSDPGGDRSNEQFF. The CDR3 coding sequence is TGTGCCAGCAGTGACCCCGGCGGGGACAGATCCAATGAGCAGTTCTTC.

The genes are TRBV7-9 and TRBJ2-5; possibly TRBD2 for D (5 bases). The length of the CDR3 is 15 residues. V was pared by 1 base and J by 5 bases, with 14 bases between. Germline CDR1 is SEHNR and CDR2 is FQNEAQ (reference sequence). The CDR3 bases are TGTGCCAGCAGCTTAGGGGGAGAGTGGATGGAGACCCAGTACTTC. Translated, it gives CASSLGGEWMETQYF. Using reference TRBV7-9 and TRBJ2-5 for the parts outside the CDR3, the full variable domain is DTGVSQNPRHKITKRGQNVTFRCDPISEHNRLYWYRQTLGQGPEFLTYFQNEAQLEKSRLLSDRFSAERPKGSFSTLEIQRTEQGDSAMYLCASSLGGEWMETQYFGPGTRLLVL.

The rearrangement uses TRBV7-2 and TRBJ2-7; 7 bases are a match to TRBD1. CDR1 SGHTA and CDR2 FQGNSA come from the germline V gene. CDR3 length equals 16 residues. V shed 0 bases, J shed 4 bases, and the junction held 9 bases outside the gene matches. The CDR3 is CASSLASTGPHYEQYF. The CDR3 DNA sequence: TGTGCCAGCAGCTTAGCCTCGACAGGGCCTCATTACGAGCAGTACTTC.

V gene TRBV7-9 combines with J gene TRBJ1-2; D call uncertain. The CDR3 runs to 12 residues. Trimming took 1 base from V and 4 from J, leaving 4 bases between them. CDR1 SEHNR and CDR2 FQNEAQ come from the germline V gene (reference sequence). CDR3 protein: CASSLGSYGYTF. The CDR3 DNA sequence: TGTGCCAGCAGCTTAGGCAGCTATGGCTACACCTTC.